These 17 T cell receptor beta chains were sequenced from one sample in a study of blood T cell repertoires in COVID-19 (dated by TCRdb to about 2020). Library construction relied on the immunoSEQ multiplex PCR assay. Held by TCRdb, this immuneACCESS table contains in-frame sequences only and omits some clones. Under half of the omission traces to an unresolved V gene where checked; the cause of the rest is unknown. Here the sample has 220,000 or so clones; about four fifths occur a single time. The top ten clones comprise 3% to 4% of the sample. The sequenced sample was PBMCs or T cells enriched from blood (not recorded which). The receptor source for this set is a woman aged 60-75 years who had recovered from COVID-19.

This clone was seen a handful of times. This chain links TRBV29-1 with TRBJ2-7, with a weak D call TRBD2 (5 bases). CDR1 is SQVTM and CDR2 is ANQGSEA in the germline V gene. This CDR3 has 12 residues. V was pared by 4 bases and J by 4 bases, with 11 bases between. CDR3: CSVAVEGYEQYF. The CDR3, as DNA: TGCAGCGTTGCGGTCGAGGGTTACGAGCAGTACTTC.

The J gene is TRBJ2-3, the V gene TRBV18, with 9 bases identical to TRBD2. J was trimmed by 1 base and V by 1 base; bases with no gene match: 15. The germline gives CDR1 KGHSH, CDR2 LQKENI. The CDR3 sequence is 20 residues long. The CDR3 loop reads CASSPRPEGLATGRTDTQYF. The CDR3 region has the DNA TGTGCCAGCTCACCACGACCCGAAGGACTAGCGACGGGGCGCACAGATACGCAGTATTTT.

CDR3 in DNA: TGTGCCAGTAGTATAGCGGGGGGCTCCTATAATTCACCCCTCCACTTT. Translation gives CASSIAGGSYNSPLHF. V usage is TRBV19 and J usage is TRBJ1-6, with D tentatively TRBD1 (5 bases). Germline values: CDR1 LNHDA, CDR2 SQIVND (reference sequence). The V end was cut by 1 base, the J end by 0 bases, with 7 bases between. The length of the CDR3 is 16 residues.

The chain uses TRBV24-1 and TRBJ2-1; TRBD1 agrees at 7 bases. The CDR3 consists of 15 residues. V shed 3 bases, J shed 3 bases, and the junction held 4 bases outside the gene matches. Germline values: CDR1 KGHDR, CDR2 SFDVKD. CDR3 nucleotide sequence: TGTGCCACCAGTGATCGACAGGGCGTCTACAATGAGCAGTTCTTC. Amino acids: CATSDRQGVYNEQFF.

The V call is TRBV5-5, the J call TRBJ1-2; D remains ambiguous. Trimming shortened V by 0 bases and J by 5 bases, and 8 bases separated the two germline ends. The CDR3 contains 13 residues. The germline gives CDR1 SGHKS, CDR2 YYEKEE (reference sequence). CDR3 amino acids: CASSLEYQYGYTF. CDR3 DNA sequence: TGTGCCAGCAGCTTGGAGTATCAGTATGGCTACACCTTC.

V and J are TRBV7-8 and TRBJ1-1; 7 positions match TRBD1. V lost 5 bases to trimming and J lost 1 base; unmatched junction nucleotides: 4. CDR1 and CDR2 (germline): SGHVS, FQNEAQ. This CDR3 is built from 14 residues. The CDR3 sequence is CASSPTGTNTEAFF. CDR3 coding DNA: TGTGCCAGCAGCCCGACAGGGACGAACACTGAAGCTTTCTTT.

The rearrangement uses TRBV19 and TRBJ1-2; 8 bases are shared with TRBD1. Germline-derived CDR1 and CDR2 are LNHDA and SQIVND (reference sequence). The CDR3 loop spans 14 amino acids. J gave up 7 bases and V 4 bases, and 8 bases lay outside the gene matches. The CDR3 nucleotides are TGTGCCAGTAGTACGGGACAGGAGGAGGGTGGCTACACCTTC. It encodes CASSTGQEEGGYTF.

The chain uses TRBV12-3 or TRBV12-4 and TRBJ1-2; D is ambiguous. V dropped 4 bases and J dropped 3 bases, with 6 bases sitting between them. The CDR3 totals 12 residues. The CDR3 spells CASSSGDYGYTF. Here the CDR3 DNA reads TGTGCCAGCAGTTCGGGAGACTATGGCTACACCTTC.

This chain links TRBV11-3 with TRBJ2-3; 8 nucleotides match TRBD1. Trimming cost V 5 bases and J 5 bases; bases outside gene matches: 6. The CDR3 length is 14 residues. From germline, CDR1 is SGHNT and CDR2 YENEEA. In nucleotides, the CDR3 is TGTGCCAGCAGCATGGGACAGGAGGTAGATACGCAGTATTTT. It yields the protein CASSMGQEVDTQYF.

The genes are TRBV4-2 and TRBJ1-5; 7 bases line up with TRBD1. CDR3 size: 15 residues. V was pared by 3 bases and J by 4 bases, with 6 bases of the junction left unmatched. CDR1 LGHNA and CDR2 YNFKEQ come from the germline V gene. The CDR3, as DNA: TGTGCCAGCAGCCAGGGCGACAGGGCTAATCAGCCCCAGCATTTT. Its protein is CASSQGDRANQPQHF.

Only a few counts were recorded for this clone. The J gene is TRBJ1-2, the V gene TRBV5-8; D not certain. Trimming stripped 2 bases from V and 9 bases from J, with 8 bases between. From germline, CDR1 is SGHTS and CDR2 YDEGEE. CDR3 size: 11 residues. CDR3 loop: CASSFGLSYTF. DNA for the CDR3: TGTGCCAGCAGCTTCGGTTTAAGCTACACCTTC.

The chain carries TRBV7-9 and TRBJ2-2; TRBD1 aligns across 9 bases. Unmatched junction bases numbered 5, after V lost 7 bases and J lost 5 bases. The CDR3 is 14 residues long. Germline lookup yields CDR1 SEHNR and CDR2 FQNEAQ (reference sequence). The CDR3 DNA is TGTGCCAGCATAGGGACAGGGAATACCGGGGAGCTGTTTTTT. Protein sequence: CASIGTGNTGELFF.

This clone was recorded a few times. This rearrangement joins TRBV10-2 to TRBJ1-6, with unresolved D. Germline CDR1 and CDR2: WSHSY and SAAADI. The length of the CDR3 is 18 residues. The V gene lost 3 bases and the J gene lost 0 bases, with 15 bases spanning the gap. CDR3 nucleotide sequence: TGCGCCAGCAGTGATTTCGGGTCAGCTAGCTCCTATAATTCACCCCTCCACTTT. Protein sequence: CASSDFGSASSYNSPLHF.

The chain links TRBV4-2 to TRBJ2-5; tentatively, D is TRBD2 (7 bases). The V end lost 4 bases, the J end lost 1 base, and 16 bases lay between the germline ends. The CDR3 extends over 16 amino acids. In germline, CDR1 is LGHNA, CDR2 YNFKEQ. CDR3 nucleotides: TGTGCCAGCAGCCCCGGGCGTAGGGGGGGCCAAGAGACCCAGTACTTC. As protein: CASSPGRRGGQETQYF.

V is TRBV5-6 and J is TRBJ1-5; D remains unclear. CDR1 is SGHDT and CDR2 is YYEEEE in the germline V gene. Trimming stripped 2 bases from V and 4 bases from J, with 4 bases between. The CDR3 covers 12 residues. The CDR3, as DNA: TGTGCCAGCAGCTTCATTAATCAGCCCCAGCATTTT. It specifies CASSFINQPQHF.

The chain has TRBV5-1 and TRBJ2-7; a weak D match, TRBD1 (6 bases). Germline V gives CDR1 SGHRS, CDR2 YFSETQ. The CDR3 length is 14 residues. Trimming removed 0 bases from V and 4 bases from J, with 11 bases in between. CDR3 sequence: CASSLAEQGYEQYF. The CDR3, as DNA: TGCGCCAGCAGCTTGGCCGAACAGGGTTACGAGCAGTACTTC.

The gene calls are TRBV5-1 and TRBJ2-2, with D perhaps matching TRBD2 (5 bases). CDR1 is SGHRS, CDR2 YFSETQ, per germline. The V end was cut by 3 bases, the J end by 4 bases, with 10 bases between. The CDR3 covers 14 residues. For the CDR3, the DNA is TGCGCCAGCAGCTCCGGGGAGTCCACCGGGGAGCTGTTTTTT. It encodes CASSSGESTGELFF.